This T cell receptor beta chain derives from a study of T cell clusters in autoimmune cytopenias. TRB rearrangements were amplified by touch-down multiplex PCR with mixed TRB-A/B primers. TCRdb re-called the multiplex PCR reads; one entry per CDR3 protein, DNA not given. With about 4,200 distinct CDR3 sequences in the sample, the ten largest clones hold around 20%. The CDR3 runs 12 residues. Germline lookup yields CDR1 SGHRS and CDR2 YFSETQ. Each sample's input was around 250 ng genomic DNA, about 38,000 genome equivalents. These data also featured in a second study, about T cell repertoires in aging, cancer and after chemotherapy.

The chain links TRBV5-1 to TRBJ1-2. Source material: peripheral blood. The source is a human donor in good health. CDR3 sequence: CASRGANYGYTF.